Listed below are T cell receptor beta chains from one sample, sequenced in a study of control samples from healthy donors and cancer patients. Method: immunoSEQ multiplex PCR; TCRdb's copy keeps in-frame clones and lacks some. The table records around 200,000 clones, 85% to 95% of them present only once. The specimen sequenced was blood. These receptors originate from a man aged 18 to 30 in good health. Both conserved end residues are part of each CDR3. Each record gives: J gene, D gene, clone size, V gene, CDR3 protein, CDR3 DNA. D genes are given only for firm matches. Clone size is given for some rows only: seen once, a few or many times, or a class if the clone is expanded.

J: TRBJ1-5
D: -
size: -
V: TRBV27
CDR3: CASRPEYLNQPQHF
DNA: TGTGCCAGCAGGCCGGAATACCTGAATCAGCCCCAGCATTTT

J: TRBJ2-2
D: -
size: -
V: TRBV28
CDR3: CASSRRGAAVTGELFF
DNA: TGTGCCAGCAGCCGAAGGGGGGCCGCAGTGACCGGGGAGCTGTTTTTT

J: TRBJ2-1
D: TRBD2
size: -
V: TRBV5-4
CDR3: CASSVALAGPNEQFF
DNA: TGTGCCAGCAGCGTGGCTCTAGCGGGGCCCAATGAGCAGTTCTTC

J: TRBJ2-3
D: -
size: -
V: TRBV6-4
CDR3: CASSGGTQYF
DNA: TGTGCCAGCAGTGGGGGTACGCAGTATTTT

J: TRBJ2-1
D: -
size: -
V: TRBV2
CDR3: CASSADASSYNEQFF
DNA: TGTGCCAGCAGTGCGGACGCGAGCTCCTACAATGAGCAGTTCTTC

J: TRBJ2-6
D: -
size: -
V: TRBV25-1
CDR3: CASSGGHSGANVLTF
DNA: TGTGCCAGCAGTGGGGGGCACTCTGGGGCCAACGTCCTGACTTTC

J: TRBJ2-7
D: TRBD2
size: -
V: TRBV5-4
CDR3: CASSRTSGGTYEQYF
DNA: TGTGCCAGCAGCCGGACTAGCGGGGGTACCTACGAGCAGTACTTC

J: TRBJ2-4
D: -
size: -
V: TRBV4-1
CDR3: CASSPSAVLAKNIQYF
DNA: TGCGCCAGCAGCCCCTCTGCGGTTCTAGCCAAAAACATTCAGTACTTC

J: TRBJ1-5
D: -
size: -
V: TRBV27
CDR3: CASSLWSDRRGSNQPQHF
DNA: TGTGCCAGCAGTCTATGGTCAGACAGGCGTGGAAGCAATCAGCCCCAGCATTTT

J: TRBJ2-5
D: -
size: -
V: TRBV7-9
CDR3: CASSPTGTRETQYF
DNA: TGTGCCAGCAGCCCCACAGGGACGCGGGAGACCCAGTACTTC

J: TRBJ1-5
D: -
size: -
V: TRBV19
CDR3: CASKRPDSNQPQHF
DNA: TGTGCCAGTAAGCGGCCAGATAGCAATCAGCCCCAGCATTTT

J: TRBJ2-1
D: -
size: -
V: TRBV6-5
CDR3: CASSYSKADNEQFF
DNA: TGTGCCAGCAGTTACTCGAAGGCGGACAATGAGCAGTTCTTC

J: TRBJ1-1
D: TRBD1
size: once
V: TRBV10-1
CDR3: CASSESRAGGTEAFF
DNA: TGCGCCAGCAGTGAGTCGAGGGCAGGGGGCACTGAAGCTTTCTTT

J: TRBJ1-6
D: -
size: -
V: TRBV6-5
CDR3: CASSFPQGTKNSPLHF
DNA: TGTGCCAGCAGTTTCCCTCAGGGAACTAAGAATTCACCCCTCCACTTT

J: TRBJ1-2
D: -
size: -
V: TRBV27
CDR3: CASSSQDRKSSYGYTF
DNA: TGTGCCAGCAGTTCCCAGGACAGAAAAAGTTCGTATGGCTACACCTTC

J: TRBJ2-6
D: TRBD1
size: -
V: TRBV6-5
CDR3: CASSFSRGQSVLTF
DNA: TGTGCCAGCAGTTTCTCCAGGGGGCAGAGCGTCCTGACTTTC

J: TRBJ1-6
D: TRBD1
size: -
V: TRBV6-5
CDR3: CASSNRTGLVSPLHF
DNA: TGTGCCAGCAGTAACCGGACAGGGTTAGTTTCACCCCTCCACTTT

J: TRBJ1-5
D: -
size: -
V: TRBV28
CDR3: CASTEVGQPQHF
DNA: TGTGCCAGCACCGAAGTCGGTCAGCCCCAGCATTTT

J: TRBJ1-1
D: -
size: -
V: TRBV4-2
CDR3: CASSPPRAGGEAFF
DNA: TGTGCCAGCAGCCCCCCCCGCGCGGGGGGTGAAGCTTTCTTT

J: TRBJ1-4
D: -
size: -
V: TRBV7-9
CDR3: CASSPTVYANEKLFF
DNA: TGTGCCAGCAGCCCGACAGTTTATGCTAATGAAAAACTGTTTTTT

J: TRBJ1-2
D: -
size: -
V: TRBV6-1
CDR3: CASSEGAGTGMSYTF
DNA: TGTGCCAGCAGTGAAGGGGCAGGGACTGGGATGAGCTACACCTTC

J: TRBJ1-6
D: TRBD1
size: -
V: TRBV30
CDR3: CAWSGRTGRSPLHF
DNA: TGTGCCTGGAGTGGCCGGACAGGGCGATCACCCCTCCACTTT

J: TRBJ1-5
D: -
size: -
V: TRBV18
CDR3: CASSPLGGNQPQHF
DNA: TGTGCCAGCTCACCTTTGGGCGGTAATCAGCCCCAGCATTTT

J: TRBJ1-1
D: -
size: -
V: TRBV2
CDR3: CASLEGDGLNTEAFF
DNA: TGTGCCAGCCTCGAAGGCGACGGACTCAACACTGAAGCTTTCTTT

J: TRBJ1-2
D: -
size: -
V: TRBV6-5
CDR3: CASSYGTDYGYTF
DNA: TGTGCCAGCAGTTACGGGACGGACTATGGCTACACCTTC

J: TRBJ2-7
D: TRBD1
size: -
V: TRBV5-1
CDR3: CASSLLTGGSYEQYF
DNA: TGCGCCAGCAGCTTGTTGACAGGGGGGTCCTACGAGCAGTACTTC

J: TRBJ1-3
D: TRBD1
size: -
V: TRBV19
CDR3: CASSAGQAFSGNTIYF
DNA: TGTGCCAGTAGTGCCGGACAGGCCTTCTCTGGAAACACCATATATTTT

J: TRBJ2-3
D: -
size: -
V: TRBV7-3
CDR3: CASSEGLGRTDTQYF
DNA: TGTGCCAGCAGTGAAGGTCTGGGACGCACAGATACGCAGTATTTT

J: TRBJ2-6
D: -
size: once
V: TRBV4-1
CDR3: CASSQDSQGTYSGANVLTF
DNA: TGCGCCAGCAGCCAAGATTCGCAGGGGACCTACTCTGGGGCCAACGTCCTGACTTTC

J: TRBJ1-2
D: TRBD1
size: -
V: TRBV29-1
CDR3: CSVGTGDGYTF
DNA: TGCAGCGTCGGGACAGGGGATGGCTACACCTTC

J: TRBJ2-7
D: -
size: -
V: TRBV9
CDR3: CASSVGGSGYEQYF
DNA: TGTGCCAGCAGCGTAGGGGGATCTGGCTACGAGCAGTACTTC

J: TRBJ2-2
D: -
size: -
V: TRBV9
CDR3: CASSPRSDLNTGELFF
DNA: TGTGCCAGCAGCCCTCGCTCGGACTTGAACACCGGGGAGCTGTTTTTT

J: TRBJ1-2
D: TRBD1
size: -
V: TRBV28
CDR3: CASSLSQGAGGYTF
DNA: TGTGCCAGCAGTTTATCTCAGGGGGCGGGTGGCTACACCTTC

J: TRBJ1-6
D: -
size: once
V: TRBV28
CDR3: CASTPGQRSSPLHF
DNA: TGTGCCAGCACCCCGGGGCAGAGGAGTTCACCCCTCCACTTT

J: TRBJ2-7
D: -
size: -
V: TRBV30
CDR3: CAWSLGGDYEQYF
DNA: TGTGCCTGGAGCCTAGGAGGGGACTACGAGCAGTACTTC

J: TRBJ2-2
D: TRBD2
size: -
V: TRBV5-1
CDR3: CASSRGASGTGELFF
DNA: TGCGCCAGCAGCCGAGGGGCTAGCGGTACCGGGGAGCTGTTTTTT

J: TRBJ2-2
D: TRBD2
size: -
V: TRBV28
CDR3: CASSLWDPMNSLAGPGELFF
DNA: TGTGCCAGCAGTTTATGGGACCCAATGAATTCACTAGCGGGGCCCGGGGAGCTGTTTTTT

J: TRBJ1-1
D: -
size: -
V: TRBV11-2
CDR3: CASSLVLTGRNTEAFF
DNA: TGTGCCAGCAGCTTAGTCTTGACAGGACGGAACACTGAAGCTTTCTTT

J: TRBJ2-3
D: -
size: -
V: TRBV28
CDR3: CASSSGKGDRAYRRADTQYF
DNA: TGTGCCAGCAGCAGCGGTAAAGGAGACAGGGCTTACCGGAGGGCAGATACGCAGTATTTT

J: TRBJ1-5
D: -
size: -
V: TRBV6-5
CDR3: CATYGGALSNQPQHF
DNA: TGTGCCACCTATGGGGGGGCCCTTAGCAATCAGCCCCAGCATTTT

J: TRBJ1-2
D: -
size: -
V: TRBV12-3/TRBV12-4
CDR3: CASSLNTNYGYTF
DNA: TGTGCCAGCAGTTTAAACACTAACTATGGCTACACCTTC

J: TRBJ2-7
D: -
size: -
V: TRBV4-2
CDR3: CASSQDGTYYEQYF
DNA: TGTGCCAGCAGCCAAGATGGAACTTACTACGAGCAGTACTTC

J: TRBJ2-5
D: -
size: few
V: TRBV2
CDR3: CASSEAAGGRETQYF
DNA: TGTGCCAGCAGTGAAGCCGCAGGGGGGAGGGAGACCCAGTACTTC

J: TRBJ2-7
D: -
size: -
V: TRBV20-1
CDR3: CSASWGDNYEQYF
DNA: TGCAGTGCTAGTTGGGGGGATAACTACGAGCAGTACTTC

J: TRBJ2-7
D: -
size: once
V: TRBV5-6
CDR3: CASSLLQTGEYF
DNA: TGTGCCAGCAGCTTGCTGCAAACGGGCGAGTACTTC

J: TRBJ1-5
D: -
size: -
V: TRBV11-3
CDR3: CASSSPDSVHQPQHF
DNA: TGTGCCAGCAGCTCACCGGACAGCGTACATCAGCCCCAGCATTTT

J: TRBJ2-2
D: TRBD1
size: once
V: TRBV6-1
CDR3: CASSEPIIRTGRAGELFF
DNA: TGTGCCAGCAGTGAGCCCATCATCCGGACAGGGCGGGCCGGGGAGCTGTTTTTT